The subject of this entry is one TCR beta chain. The data are from a study of technical replicates of blood from a handful of donors. V gave up 0 bases and J gave up 3 bases; unmatched junction bases: 9. CDR3 length: 16 amino acids. The V gene's germline CDR1 is SGHRS and CDR2 YFSETQ. Generated by immunoSEQ multiplex PCR, the TCRdb table keeps only in-frame clones and is missing some. The profile shows 45,000 to 60,000 clones, 86% of them singletons. Sequencing was done on a sample of PBMCs. The source is a human donor in good health. Some clones in this sample may be carry-over from other donors' samples. This rearrangement joins TRBV5-1 to TRBJ2-7, with 7 nucleotides matching TRBD1. The CDR3, as DNA: TGCGCCAGCAGCTTGGGGGGCAGGGGGATTGTCTACGAGCAGTACTTC. This gives the protein CASSLGGRGIVYEQYF.